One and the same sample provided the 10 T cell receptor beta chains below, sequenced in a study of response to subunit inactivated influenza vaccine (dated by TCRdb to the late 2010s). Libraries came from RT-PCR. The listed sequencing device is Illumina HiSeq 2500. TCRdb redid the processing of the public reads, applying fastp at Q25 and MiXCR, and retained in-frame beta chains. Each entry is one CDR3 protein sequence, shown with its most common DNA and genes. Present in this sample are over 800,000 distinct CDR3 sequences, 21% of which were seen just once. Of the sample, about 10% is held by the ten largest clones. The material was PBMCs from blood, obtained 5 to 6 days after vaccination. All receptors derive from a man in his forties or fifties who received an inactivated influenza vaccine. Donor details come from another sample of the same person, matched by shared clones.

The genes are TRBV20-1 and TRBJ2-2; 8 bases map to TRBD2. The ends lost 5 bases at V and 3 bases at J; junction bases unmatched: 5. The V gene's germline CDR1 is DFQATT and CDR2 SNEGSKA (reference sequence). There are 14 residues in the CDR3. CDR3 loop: CSARPGGYTGELFF. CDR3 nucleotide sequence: TGCAGTGCTCGGCCGGGGGGGTACACCGGGGAGCTGTTTTTT.

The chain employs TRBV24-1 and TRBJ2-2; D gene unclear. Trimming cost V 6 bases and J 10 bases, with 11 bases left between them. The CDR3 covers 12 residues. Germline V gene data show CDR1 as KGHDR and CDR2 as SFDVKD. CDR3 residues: CATSSQVSELFF. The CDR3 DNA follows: TGTGCCACCAGTTCCCAGGTATCGGAGCTGTTTTTT.

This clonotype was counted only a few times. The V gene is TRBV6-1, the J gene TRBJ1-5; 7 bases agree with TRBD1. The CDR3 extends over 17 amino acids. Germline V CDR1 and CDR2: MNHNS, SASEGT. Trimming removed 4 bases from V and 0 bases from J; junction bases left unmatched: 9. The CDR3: CASSATLQGFSNQPQHF. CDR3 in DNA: TGTGCCAGCAGTGCGACCCTACAGGGGTTTAGCAATCAGCCCCAGCATTTT.

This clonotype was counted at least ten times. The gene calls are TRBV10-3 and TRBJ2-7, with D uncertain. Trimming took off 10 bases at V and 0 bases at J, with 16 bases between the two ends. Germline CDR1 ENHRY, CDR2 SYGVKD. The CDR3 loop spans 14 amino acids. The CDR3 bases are TGTGCCACAAAGGAACTGATAAGCTCCTACGAGCAGTACTTC. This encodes CATKELISSYEQYF.

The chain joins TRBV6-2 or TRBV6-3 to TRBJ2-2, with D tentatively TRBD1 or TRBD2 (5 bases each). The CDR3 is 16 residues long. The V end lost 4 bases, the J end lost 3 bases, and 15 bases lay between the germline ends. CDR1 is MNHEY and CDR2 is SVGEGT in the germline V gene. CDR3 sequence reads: CASSWLRGGYTGELFF. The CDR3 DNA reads TGTGCCAGCAGTTGGTTACGTGGGGGTTACACCGGGGAGCTGTTTTTT.

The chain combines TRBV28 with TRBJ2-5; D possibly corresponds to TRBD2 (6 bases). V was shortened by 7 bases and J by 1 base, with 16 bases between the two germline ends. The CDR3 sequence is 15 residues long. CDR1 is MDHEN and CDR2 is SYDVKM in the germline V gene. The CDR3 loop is CASTLFSGPQETQYF. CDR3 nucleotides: TGTGCCAGCACCCTTTTTAGCGGACCCCAAGAGACCCAGTACTTC. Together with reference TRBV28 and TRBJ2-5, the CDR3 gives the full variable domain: DVKVTQSSRYLVKRTGEKVFLECVQDMDHENMFWYRQDPGLGLRLIYFSYDVKMKEKGDIPEGYSVSREKKERFSLILESASTNQTSMYLCASTLFSGPQETQYFGPGTRLLVL.

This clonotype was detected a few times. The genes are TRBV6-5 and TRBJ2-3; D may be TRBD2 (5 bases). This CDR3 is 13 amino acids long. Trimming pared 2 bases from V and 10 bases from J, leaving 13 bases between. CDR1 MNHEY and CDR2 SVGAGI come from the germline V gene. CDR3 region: CASSYLNQEAQYF. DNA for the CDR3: TGTGCCAGCAGTTACCTGAACCAGGAGGCGCAGTATTTT.

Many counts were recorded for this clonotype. CDR3 amino acids: CSVLRQGASYEQYF. The DNA of the CDR3 is TGCAGCGTTCTACGACAGGGGGCTTCCTACGAGCAGTACTTC. This sequence joins TRBV29-1 and TRBJ2-7; 10 bases line up with TRBD1. The CDR3 totals 14 residues. The junction had 5 bases not matched to a gene; V was cut back by 5 bases and J by 1 base. The germline V gene has CDR1 SQVTM and CDR2 ANQGSEA.

Written as DNA, the CDR3 is TGTGCCATCAGTGGGGTCGGTTCCTACGAGCAGTACTTC. This sequence encodes CAISGVGSYEQYF. This rearrangement joins TRBV10-3 to TRBJ2-7, with no clear D. The germline CDR1 and CDR2 sequences are ENHRY and SYGVKD. CDR3 size: 13 residues. Trimming left V 4 bases short and J 1 base short, with 8 bases between.

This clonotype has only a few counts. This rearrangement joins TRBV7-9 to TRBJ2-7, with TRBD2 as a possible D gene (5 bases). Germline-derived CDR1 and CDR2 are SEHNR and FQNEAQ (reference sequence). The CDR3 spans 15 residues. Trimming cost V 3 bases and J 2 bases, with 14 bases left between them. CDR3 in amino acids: CASSFDGVNPYEQYF. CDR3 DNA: TGTGCCAGCAGCTTCGACGGGGTGAACCCCTACGAGCAGTACTTC.